The 13 T cell receptor beta chains presented below share a single source sample, sequenced in a study of T cell clonotyping in hematopoietic cell transplantation. The repertoire was sequenced with immunoSEQ multiplex PCR; TCRdb's copy has only in-frame clones and lacks some. This repertoire shows tens of thousands of clones, roughly 94% found once; its top ten account for around 1.6%. Documented time point: recipient sample about 28 days before transplant, after cytoreduction. The sample consisted of peripheral blood mononuclear cells, taken before stem cell transplant. The source of these receptors is a man aged 35-49 years with chronic myeloid leukemia. Some clones in this sample may be carry-over from other donors' samples.

CDR3 nucleotides: TGTGCCTGGACGAGGGGGGTCGGCACTGAAGCTTTCTTT. Translation gives CAWTRGVGTEAFF. The genes are TRBV30 and TRBJ1-1; tentatively, D is TRBD1 (6 bases). The CDR3 covers 13 residues. V shed 4 bases and J shed 4 bases, with 13 bases lying between them. The germline CDR1 and CDR2 sequences are GTSNPN and SVGIG (reference sequence). The whole variable domain, remainder taken from reference TRBV30 and TRBJ1-1, is SQTIHQWPATLVQPVGSPLSLECTVEGTSNPNLYWYRQAAGRGLQLLFYSVGIGQISSEVPQNLSASRPQDRQFILSSKKLLLSDSGFYLCAWTRGVGTEAFFGQGTRLTVV.

Worth noting for this clone: One end of the junction varies from germline; a read error may be responsible. The gene calls are TRBV19 and TRBJ1-5; possible D gene TRBD1, 5 bases. The germline V gene has CDR1 LNHDA and CDR2 SQIVND (reference sequence). This CDR3 is built from 13 residues. The CDR3 sequence: CASSSTVRDAGLF. CDR3 bases: TGTGCCAGTAGTTCGACAGTGAGGGACGCGGGGCTTTTT.

This clone was recorded once. The limits of the CDR3 on the DNA are not certain, so only TCRdb's listed CDR3 is given. This chain uses TRBV6-4 with TRBJ1-2. The length of the CDR3 is 18 amino acids, counting both ends. CDR1 is MRHNA and CDR2 is SNTAGT in the germline V gene. The CDR3 is CASSPSPSGYTFGPGYTF.

The chain carries TRBV14 and TRBJ2-7, with TRBD2 identical over 7 bases. The CDR3 loop spans 16 amino acids. V lost 4 bases and J lost 5; bases outside the gene matches: 14. Germline V CDR1 and CDR2: SGHDN, FVKESK. The CDR3 here is CASSLYRGGGLNEQYF. The CDR3 DNA is TGTGCCAGCAGCCTCTACAGAGGCGGGGGTTTGAACGAGCAGTACTTC.

This clone came up a few times. The chain uses TRBV9 and TRBJ1-4; the D gene is possibly TRBD1 (5 bases). The CDR3 consists of 18 residues. CDR1 and CDR2 from the germline V gene are SGDLS and YYNGEE. V was trimmed by 1 base and J by 7 bases, leaving 23 bases between them. CDR3 nucleotides: TGTGCCAGCAGCGTATCAGCCCTCGCTAGGGGAACCGGTGAAAAACTGTTTTTT. Translated, it gives CASSVSALARGTGEKLFF.

This clone was observed a single time. The V call is TRBV7-2, the J call TRBJ1-1; the D is unclear. Germline V gene sequence: CDR1 SGHTA, CDR2 FQGNSA. This CDR3 is built from 13 residues. Trimming cost V 0 bases and J 6 bases, with 8 bases left between them. CDR3 region: CASSLAPGAEAFF. The CDR3 region has the DNA TGTGCCAGCAGCTTAGCGCCCGGGGCTGAAGCTTTCTTT.

In nucleotides, the CDR3 is TGTGCCAGTTCGGGACAGGGTCACGCCTATGGCTACACCTTC. Protein product: CASSGQGHAYGYTF. This sequence joins TRBV9 and TRBJ1-2; 9 nucleotides agree with TRBD1. CDR1 is SGDLS, CDR2 YYNGEE, per germline. V gave up 8 bases and J gave up 4 bases; unmatched junction bases: 9. CDR3 length: 14 amino acids.

The chain uses TRBV7-2 and TRBJ2-5; D might be TRBD1 (6 bases). Trimming took 2 bases from V and 4 from J, leaving 20 bases between them. From germline, CDR1 is SGHTA and CDR2 FQGNSA. The CDR3 length is 17 residues. The CDR3 DNA is TGTGCCAGCAGCTTATTCCCACAGGGTGGGAGTGGAGAGACCCAGTACTTC. Its protein product is CASSLFPQGGSGETQYF.

The chain joins TRBV4-3 to TRBJ2-7, with a weak D call TRBD2 (5 bases). V was cut by 1 base and J by 1 base, with 5 bases left in between. The germline V gene has CDR1 LGHNA and CDR2 YSLEER. The CDR3 has 13 amino acids. The CDR3 nucleotides read TGCGCCAGCAGCCAAGGAGGGTCCTACGAGCAGTACTTC. It specifies CASSQGGSYEQYF.

The chain carries TRBV9 and TRBJ2-5; no definite D call. The CDR3 length is 13 residues. The V gene lost 0 bases and the J gene lost 1 base, with 4 bases spanning the gap. Germline assignment: CDR1 SGDLS and CDR2 YYNGEE. The CDR3 here is CASSVDIQETQYF. CDR3 nucleotide sequence: TGTGCCAGCAGCGTAGATATCCAAGAGACCCAGTACTTC.

Note on this clone: Relative to the germline gene, one junction end is altered; a read error may explain this. This chain links TRBV19 with TRBJ1-6; D is undetermined. Germline CDR1 reads LNHDA; CDR2 reads SQIVND (reference sequence). The length of the CDR3 is 16 residues. The CDR3 DNA reads as TGTGCCAGTAGAATAGGGCCGAGCTCCTATAATTCACCCCTCCACTTT. Protein product: CASRIGPSSYNSPLHF.

This chain uses TRBV18 with TRBJ1-6, with D maybe TRBD1 (6 bases). V lost 3 bases to trimming and J lost 6 bases, with 15 bases between them. Germline CDR1 is KGHSH and CDR2 is LQKENI. This CDR3 is built from 16 residues. CDR3 loop: CASSPPQGSSNSPLHF. In DNA, the CDR3 is TGTGCCAGCTCACCGCCACAGGGTTCGTCTAATTCACCCCTCCACTTT.

CDR3 sequence reads: CASSGFRDRGSYEQYF. The DNA of the CDR3 is TGTGCCAGCAGCGGGTTCCGGGACAGGGGGTCCTACGAGCAGTACTTC. The rearrangement uses TRBV7-2 and TRBJ2-7, with 11 bases that match TRBD1. The germline gives CDR1 SGHTA, CDR2 FQGNSA. This CDR3 region has 16 residues. J lost 1 base, V lost 5 bases, and 7 bases had no gene match.